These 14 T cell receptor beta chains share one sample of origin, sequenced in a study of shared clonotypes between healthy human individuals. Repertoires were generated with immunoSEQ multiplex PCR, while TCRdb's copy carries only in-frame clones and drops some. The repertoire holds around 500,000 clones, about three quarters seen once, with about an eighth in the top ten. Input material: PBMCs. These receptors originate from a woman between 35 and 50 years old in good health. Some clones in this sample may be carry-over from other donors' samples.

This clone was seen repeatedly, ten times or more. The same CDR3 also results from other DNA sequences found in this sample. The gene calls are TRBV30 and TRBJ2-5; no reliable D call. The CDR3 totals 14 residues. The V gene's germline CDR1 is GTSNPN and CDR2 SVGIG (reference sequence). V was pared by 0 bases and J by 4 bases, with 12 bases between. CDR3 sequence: CAWSVRARRETQYF. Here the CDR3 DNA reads TGTGCCTGGAGTGTTAGAGCGCGGCGAGAGACCCAGTACTTC. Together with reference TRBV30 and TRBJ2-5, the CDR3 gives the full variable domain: SQTIHQWPATLVQPVGSPLSLECTVEGTSNPNLYWYRQAAGRGLQLLFYSVGIGQISSEVPQNLSASRPQDRQFILSSKKLLLSDSGFYLCAWSVRARRETQYFGPGTRLLVL.

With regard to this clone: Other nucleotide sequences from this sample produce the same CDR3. The chain's CDR3 is CASSSTTDTQYF. The CDR3 DNA is TGTGCCAGCAGTTCTACCACAGATACGCAGTATTTT. V gene TRBV6-5 combines with J gene TRBJ2-3; D remains unclear. Between the trimmed V and J ends, which lost 4 bases and 2 bases, there was a span of 4 bases. CDR1 MNHEY and CDR2 SVGAGI come from the germline V gene. The CDR3 extends over 12 amino acids.

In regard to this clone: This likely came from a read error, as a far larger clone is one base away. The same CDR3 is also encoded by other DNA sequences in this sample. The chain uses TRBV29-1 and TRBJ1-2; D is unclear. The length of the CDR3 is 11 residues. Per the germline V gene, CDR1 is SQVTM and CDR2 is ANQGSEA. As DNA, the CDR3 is TGCAGCGAGTCCTCAAACTATGACTACACCTTC. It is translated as CSESSNYDYTF. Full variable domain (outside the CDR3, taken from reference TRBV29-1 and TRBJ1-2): SAVISQKPSRDICQRGTSLTIQCQVDSQVTMMFWYRQQPGQSLTLIATANQGSEATYESGFVIDKFPISRPNLTFSTLTVSNMSPEDSSIYLCSESSNYDYTFGSGTRLTVV.

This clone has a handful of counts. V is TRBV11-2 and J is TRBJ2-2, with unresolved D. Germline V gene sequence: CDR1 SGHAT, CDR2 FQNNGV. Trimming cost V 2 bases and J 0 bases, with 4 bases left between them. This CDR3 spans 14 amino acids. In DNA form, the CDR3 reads TGTGCCAGCAGCTTAACCCCGAACACCGGGGAGCTGTTTTTT. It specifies CASSLTPNTGELFF.

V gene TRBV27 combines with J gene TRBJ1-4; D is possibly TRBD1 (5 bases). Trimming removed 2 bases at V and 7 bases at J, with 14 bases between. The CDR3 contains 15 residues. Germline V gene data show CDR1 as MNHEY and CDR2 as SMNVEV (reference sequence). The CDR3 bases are TGTGCCAGCAGTTTAAGCGGGAGGGGAGGTGAAAAACTGTTTTTT. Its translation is CASSLSGRGGEKLFF.

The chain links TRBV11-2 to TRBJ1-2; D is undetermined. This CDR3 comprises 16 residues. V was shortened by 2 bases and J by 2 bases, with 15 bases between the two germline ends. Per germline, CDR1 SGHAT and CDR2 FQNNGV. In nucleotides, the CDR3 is TGTGCCAGCAGCTTACTGACATCATTTGCCAACTATGGCTACACCTTC. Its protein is CASSLLTSFANYGYTF.

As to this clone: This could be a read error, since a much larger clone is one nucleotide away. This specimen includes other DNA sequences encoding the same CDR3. CDR3 amino acids: CSVELPGGEKLFF. The CDR3, as DNA: TGCAGCGTTGAACTACCCGGGGGTGAAAAGCTGTTTTTT. The chain joins TRBV29-1 to TRBJ1-4, with D maybe TRBD1 (5 bases). The CDR3 is 13 residues long. Germline assignment: CDR1 SQVTM and CDR2 ANQGSEA. Combining the CDR3 with reference TRBV29-1 and TRBJ1-4 gives the whole variable domain SAVISQKPSRDICQRGTSLTIQCQVDSQVTMMFWYRQQPGQSLTLIATANQGSEATYESGFVIDKFPISRPNLTFSTLTVSNMSPEDSSIYLCSVELPGGEKLFFGSGTQLSVL.

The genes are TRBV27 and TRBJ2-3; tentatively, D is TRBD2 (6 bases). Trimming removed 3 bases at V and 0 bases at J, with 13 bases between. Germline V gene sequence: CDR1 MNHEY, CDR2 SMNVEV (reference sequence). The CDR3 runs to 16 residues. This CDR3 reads CASSFGTLASTDTQYF. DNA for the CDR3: TGTGCCAGCAGTTTTGGGACTTTAGCTAGCACAGATACGCAGTATTTT.

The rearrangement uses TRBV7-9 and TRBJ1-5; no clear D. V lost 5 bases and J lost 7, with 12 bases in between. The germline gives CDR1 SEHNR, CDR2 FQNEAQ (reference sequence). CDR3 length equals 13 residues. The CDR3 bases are TGTGCCAGCAGCCCCCAAGGAGGGCAGCCCCAGCATTTT. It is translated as CASSPQGGQPQHF.

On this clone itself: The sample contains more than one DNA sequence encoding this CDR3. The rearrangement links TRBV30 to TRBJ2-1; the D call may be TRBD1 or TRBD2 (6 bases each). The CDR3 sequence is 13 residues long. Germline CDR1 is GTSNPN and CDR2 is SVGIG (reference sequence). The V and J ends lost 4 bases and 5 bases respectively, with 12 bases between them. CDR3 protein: CAWTGEVHNEQFF. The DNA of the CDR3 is TGTGCCTGGACAGGGGAGGTTCACAATGAGCAGTTCTTC.

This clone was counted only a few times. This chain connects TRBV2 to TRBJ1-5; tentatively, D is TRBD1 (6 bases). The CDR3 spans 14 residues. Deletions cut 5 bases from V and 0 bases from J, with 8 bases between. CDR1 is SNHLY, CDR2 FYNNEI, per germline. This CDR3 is CASSRTVSNQPQHF. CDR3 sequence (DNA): TGTGCCAGCAGTAGGACAGTTAGCAATCAGCCCCAGCATTTT.

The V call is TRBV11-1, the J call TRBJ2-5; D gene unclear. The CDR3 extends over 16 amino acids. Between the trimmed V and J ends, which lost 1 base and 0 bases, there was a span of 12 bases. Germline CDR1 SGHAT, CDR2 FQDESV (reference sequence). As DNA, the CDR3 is TGTGCCAGCAGCTTAGGGGCCGGGTTGTACCAAGAGACCCAGTACTTC. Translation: CASSLGAGLYQETQYF.

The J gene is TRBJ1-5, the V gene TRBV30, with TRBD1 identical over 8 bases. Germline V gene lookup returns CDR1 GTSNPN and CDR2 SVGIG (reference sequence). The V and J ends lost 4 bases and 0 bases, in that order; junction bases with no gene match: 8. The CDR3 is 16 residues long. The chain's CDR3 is CAWTQPGGYSNQPQHF. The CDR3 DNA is TGTGCCTGGACACAGCCAGGGGGCTATAGCAATCAGCCCCAGCATTTT.

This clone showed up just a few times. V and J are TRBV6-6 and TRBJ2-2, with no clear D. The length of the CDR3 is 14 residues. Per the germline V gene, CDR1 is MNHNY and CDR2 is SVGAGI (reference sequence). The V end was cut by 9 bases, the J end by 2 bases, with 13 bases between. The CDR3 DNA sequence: TGTGCCAGTCGGCGACATACAAACACCGGGGAGCTGTTTTTT. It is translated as CASRRHTNTGELFF.